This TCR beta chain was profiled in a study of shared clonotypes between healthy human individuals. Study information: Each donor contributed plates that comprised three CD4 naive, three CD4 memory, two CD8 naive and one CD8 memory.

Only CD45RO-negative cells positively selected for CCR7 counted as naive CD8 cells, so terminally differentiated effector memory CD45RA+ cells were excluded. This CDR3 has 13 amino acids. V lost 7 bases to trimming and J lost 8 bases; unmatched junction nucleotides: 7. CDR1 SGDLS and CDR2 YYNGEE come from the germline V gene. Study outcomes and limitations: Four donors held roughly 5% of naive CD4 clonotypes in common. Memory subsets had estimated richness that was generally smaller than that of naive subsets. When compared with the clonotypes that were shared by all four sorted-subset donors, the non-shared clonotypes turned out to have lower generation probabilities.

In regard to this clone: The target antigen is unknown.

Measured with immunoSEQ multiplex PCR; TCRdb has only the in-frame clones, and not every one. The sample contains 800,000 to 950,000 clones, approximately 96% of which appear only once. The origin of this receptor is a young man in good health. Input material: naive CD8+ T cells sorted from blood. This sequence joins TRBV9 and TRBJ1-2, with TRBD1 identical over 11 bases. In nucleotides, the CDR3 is TGTGCCAGCGGGACAGGGGGGAAAGACGGCTACACCTTC. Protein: CASGTGGKDGYTF.